What follows are 25 T cell receptor beta chains derived from one specimen sequenced in a study of blood T cell repertoires in COVID-19. The assay was immunoSEQ multiplex PCR, and TCRdb's table has in-frame clones only and misses some. There are roughly 69,000 clones in the sample; roughly 80% occur only once, and around 3.7% lies in the top ten. The specimen sequenced was PBMCs or T cells enriched from blood (not recorded which). Receptors originate from a woman aged 40 to 55 with acute COVID-19.

This rearrangement joins TRBV19 to TRBJ1-4; TRBD1 agrees at 7 bases. Germline CDR1 LNHDA, CDR2 SQIVND (reference sequence). The CDR3 runs to 14 residues. The V gene end was trimmed by 6 bases and the J gene end by 7 bases; junction bases not matched to a gene: 8. The CDR3, as DNA: TGTGCCAGTAGAAAGACAGGGATCGGTGAAAAACTGTTTTTT. The encoded protein is CASRKTGIGEKLFF. Together with reference TRBV19 and TRBJ1-4, the CDR3 gives the full variable domain: DGGITQSPKYLFRKEGQNVTLSCEQNLNHDAMYWYRQDPGQGLRLIYYSQIVNDFQKGDIAEGYSVSREKKESFPLTVTSAQKNPTAFYLCASRKTGIGEKLFFGSGTQLSVL.

The gene calls are TRBV21-1 and TRBJ1-3; TRBD1 is taken as the D call from the table, unchecked against the DNA. TRBV21-1 represents a pseudogene. The CDR3 length is 17 residues. CDR3 sequence reads: CASSKGEEQSSGNTIYF. DNA for the CDR3: TGTGCCAGCAGCAAAGGAGAAGAACAGAGCTCTGGAAACACCATATATTTT.

This clone was counted once. V usage is TRBV28 and J usage is TRBJ2-4, with D possibly matching TRBD1 (5 bases). The CDR3 has 15 amino acids. V was trimmed by 4 bases and J by 0 bases, leaving 10 bases between them. Germline V lookup: CDR1 MDHEN, CDR2 SYDVKM. The CDR3 region has the DNA TGTGCCAGCAGTTCGACACAGGTAGCCAAAAACATTCAGTACTTC. Its translation: CASSSTQVAKNIQYF.

This sequence joins TRBV11-2 and TRBJ1-1; D ambiguous. V was pared by 5 bases and J by 3 bases, with 13 bases between. This CDR3 comprises 14 residues. Germline lookup yields CDR1 SGHAT and CDR2 FQNNGV. This chain's CDR3 is CASSRPAEYTEAFF. CDR3 DNA sequence: TGTGCCAGCAGCCGGCCGGCGGAGTACACTGAAGCTTTCTTT.

This clone appeared a single time. V usage is TRBV19 and J usage is TRBJ2-7; 7 positions agree with TRBD1. The CDR3 totals 13 residues. CDR1 and CDR2 (germline): LNHDA, SQIVND (reference sequence). The J segment lost 4 bases and the V segment lost 6 bases, leaving 6 bases of the junction unmatched. The CDR3 sequence: CASSRDSRYEQYF. CDR3 bases: TGTGCCAGTAGCCGGGACAGTCGGTACGAGCAGTACTTC.

This rearrangement joins TRBV14 to TRBJ1-6; no reliable D call. The V end was cut by 4 bases, the J end by 8 bases, with 9 bases between. Germline loops: CDR1 SGHDN, CDR2 FVKESK. This CDR3 has 13 amino acids. The CDR3 DNA follows: TGTGCCAGCAGCCCCACTAGGGATTCACCCCTCCACTTT. Translated: CASSPTRDSPLHF.

This clone was seen just once. The chain uses TRBV7-9 and TRBJ1-4; D remains ambiguous. The germline V and J ends were trimmed by 2 bases and 6 bases, with 10 bases remaining between them. Germline V gives CDR1 SEHNR, CDR2 FQNEAQ (reference sequence). The CDR3 spans 14 residues. The CDR3 nucleotides read TGTGCCAGCAGCTTAACGGGAGGTGATGAAAAACTGTTTTTT. It is translated as CASSLTGGDEKLFF.

V usage is TRBV3-1 (or the pseudogene TRBV3-2) and J usage is TRBJ2-3; 10 positions match TRBD2. V was clipped by 2 bases and J by 3 bases; unmatched bases: 2. The CDR3 covers 15 residues. Germline V gene sequence: CDR1 LGHDT, CDR2 YNNKEL (reference sequence). CDR3 nucleotides: TGTGCCAGCAGCCAAACTAGCGGGATTACAGATACGCAGTATTTT. Translation gives CASSQTSGITDTQYF.

V gene TRBV18 combines with J gene TRBJ1-1; D may be TRBD1 (6 bases). The V and J ends lost 0 bases and 10 bases respectively, with 12 bases between them. The germline V gene has CDR1 KGHSH and CDR2 LQKENI. The CDR3 length is 13 residues. Here the CDR3 reads CASSPPGAEVAFF. The DNA of the CDR3 is TGTGCCAGCTCACCACCGGGGGCAGAGGTAGCTTTCTTT.

The rearrangement links TRBV20-1 to TRBJ1-1, with a weak D call TRBD1 (5 bases). Per the germline V gene, CDR1 is DFQATT and CDR2 is SNEGSKA (reference sequence). The CDR3 has 11 amino acids. Trimming cost V 2 bases and J 5 bases, with 6 bases left between them. DNA of the CDR3: TGCAGTGCTAGAACAGGAACTGAAGCTTTCTTT. Translating gives CSARTGTEAFF.

In its sample, this clone was seen a few times. This chain links TRBV19 with TRBJ1-1, with D possibly TRBD1 on 6 matching bases. V lost 3 bases and J 0 bases, leaving 17 bases between the germline ends. Germline CDR1 reads LNHDA; CDR2 reads SQIVND (reference sequence). The CDR3 loop spans 17 amino acids. This chain's CDR3 is CASSILRDIDMNTEAFF. The CDR3 coding sequence is TGTGCCAGTAGTATCCTCCGGGACATTGACATGAACACTGAAGCTTTCTTT.

This clone was detected only once. The chain uses TRBV9 and TRBJ2-2; possible D gene TRBD2, 5 bases. The V gene lost 7 bases and the J gene lost 7 bases, with 23 bases spanning the gap. Looked up from germline, CDR1 is SGDLS and CDR2 is YYNGEE. CDR3 length: 16 residues. The CDR3 coding sequence is TGTGCCAGCGGCCTCCTGGGAGACTTTGGTGGCGGGGAGCTGTTTTTT. Protein: CASGLLGDFGGGELFF.

This clone was detected only once. V usage is TRBV18 and J usage is TRBJ2-7; no clear D gene. Germline CDR1 KGHSH, CDR2 LQKENI. V was pared by 3 bases and J by 0 bases, with 3 bases between. The CDR3 covers 12 residues. The DNA of the CDR3 is TGTGCCAGCTCACCCAGCTCCTACGAGCAGTACTTC. Amino acids: CASSPSSYEQYF.

The chain has TRBV7-2 and TRBJ2-2, with D possibly being TRBD1 (6 bases). Trimming removed 0 bases at V and 4 bases at J, with 9 bases between. The length of the CDR3 is 15 residues. From germline, CDR1 is SGHTA and CDR2 FQGNSA. The CDR3 is CASSLAAQGTGELFF. The CDR3 DNA sequence: TGTGCCAGCAGCTTAGCGGCACAGGGCACCGGGGAGCTGTTTTTT. Full variable domain (rest looked up from reference TRBV7-2 and TRBJ2-2): GAGVSQSPSNKVTEKGKDVELRCDPISGHTALYWYRQSLGQGLEFLIYFQGNSAPDKSGLPSDRFSAERTGGSVSTLTIQRTQQEDSAVYLCASSLAAQGTGELFFGEGSRLTVL.

The chain links TRBV2 to TRBJ1-6; no reliable D call. Germline CDR1 reads SNHLY; CDR2 reads FYNNEI. The CDR3 is 16 amino acids. V shed 4 bases and J shed 0 bases, with 10 bases lying between them. For the CDR3, the DNA is TGTGCCAGCAGTGGGCCCCGGAGCTCCTATAATTCACCCCTCCACTTT. This encodes CASSGPRSSYNSPLHF.

V usage is TRBV3-1 (or the pseudogene TRBV3-2) and J usage is TRBJ2-2; a weak D match, TRBD1 (5 bases). Germline CDR1 is LGHDT and CDR2 is YNNKEL (reference sequence). CDR3 size: 14 residues. The V end lost 4 bases, the J end lost 4 bases, and 10 bases lay between the germline ends. The CDR3 DNA is TGTGCCAGCAGCCTTATCGACAGCACCGGGGAGCTGTTTTTT. Translating it yields CASSLIDSTGELFF.

This chain uses TRBV29-1 with TRBJ1-2; TRBD1 matches at 10 bases. The length of the CDR3 is 14 residues. Germline loops: CDR1 SQVTM, CDR2 ANQGSEA. V trimming: 6 bases; J trimming: 3 bases; junction bases outside the gene matches: 7. CDR3 region: CSVLRQGADYGYTF. The CDR3 bases are TGCAGCGTGTTAAGACAGGGGGCAGACTATGGCTACACCTTC.

The chain uses TRBV5-6 and TRBJ2-3, with 7 bases that match TRBD2. V shed 4 bases and J 3 bases; nucleotides not matched to a gene: 8. The CDR3 has 15 amino acids. CDR1 SGHDT and CDR2 YYEEEE come from the germline V gene. For the CDR3, the DNA is TGTGCCAGCAGCCACTGGAACGGGGGGACAGATACGCAGTATTTT. This sequence encodes CASSHWNGGTDTQYF.

There are a few counts of this clone. V and J are TRBV4-2 and TRBJ1-5, with D perhaps TRBD1 (5 bases). V was pared by 5 bases and J by 0 bases, with 11 bases between. Germline-derived CDR1 and CDR2 are LGHNA and YNFKEQ. The CDR3 is made up of 15 amino acids. In DNA form, the CDR3 reads TGTGCCAGCAGCGAGGACAACTATAGCAATCAGCCCCAGCATTTT. Protein product: CASSEDNYSNQPQHF.

The J gene is TRBJ1-6, the V gene TRBV7-9, with D hard to call. Trimming took off 1 base at V and 4 bases at J, with 5 bases between the two ends. The CDR3 is made up of 14 amino acids. Germline-derived CDR1 and CDR2 are SEHNR and FQNEAQ (reference sequence). CDR3: CASSLGGYNSPLHF. CDR3 DNA sequence: TGTGCCAGCAGCTTAGGAGGGTATAATTCACCCCTCCACTTT.

V is TRBV5-4 and J is TRBJ2-7; 7 nucleotides match TRBD1. V shed 3 bases and J 4 bases; nucleotides not matched to a gene: 10. CDR1 is SGHNT and CDR2 is YYREEE in the germline V gene (reference sequence). The CDR3 has 15 amino acids. The CDR3 nucleotides read TGTGCCAGCAGCTCCCGACAGGGTTTTGCTTACGAGCAGTACTTC. This translates into CASSSRQGFAYEQYF.

This rearrangement joins TRBV5-6 to TRBJ1-2; 7 nucleotides match TRBD1. This CDR3 has 15 amino acids. CDR1 SGHDT and CDR2 YYEEEE come from the germline V gene. The trim removed 0 bases at V and 6 bases at J, leaving 8 bases unmatched. CDR3 sequence reads: CASSLAGLRGHGYTF. The CDR3 DNA follows: TGTGCCAGCAGCTTGGCCGGACTTAGGGGGCATGGCTACACCTTC.

Here the CDR3 DNA reads TGTGCCAGCAGTGCCCTCGGGGCGGGGGATGGCTACACCTTC. Protein sequence: CASSALGAGDGYTF. The chain carries TRBV6-6 and TRBJ1-2; perhaps TRBD1 as D (5 bases). Per the germline V gene, CDR1 is MNHNY and CDR2 is SVGAGI (reference sequence). CDR3 size: 14 residues. V was cut by 5 bases and J by 6 bases, with 16 bases left in between.

The chain is built from TRBV19 and TRBJ1-1; D may be TRBD1 (5 bases). The CDR3 is 15 residues long. V lost 7 bases and J 4 bases, leaving 19 bases between the germline ends. Germline CDR1 is LNHDA and CDR2 is SQIVND (reference sequence). Here the CDR3 reads CASTEPGTGGTEAFF. CDR3 coding DNA: TGTGCCAGTACGGAACCCGGGACGGGGGGCACTGAAGCTTTCTTT.

The chain carries TRBV19 and TRBJ2-5, with D perhaps TRBD2 (5 bases). Between the trimmed V and J ends, which lost 3 bases and 7 bases, there was a span of 6 bases. This CDR3 is built from 11 residues. From germline, CDR1 is LNHDA and CDR2 SQIVND (reference sequence). The CDR3 sequence is CASSIGGTQYF. CDR3 bases: TGTGCCAGTAGTATCGGAGGGACCCAGTACTTC. Supplemented by reference TRBV19 and TRBJ2-5, the full variable domain reads DGGITQSPKYLFRKEGQNVTLSCEQNLNHDAMYWYRQDPGQGLRLIYYSQIVNDFQKGDIAEGYSVSREKKESFPLTVTSAQKNPTAFYLCASSIGGTQYFGPGTRLLVL.